These 10 T cell receptor beta chains share one sample of origin, sequenced in a study of shared clonotypes between healthy human individuals. Measured with immunoSEQ multiplex PCR; TCRdb has only the in-frame clones, and not every one. The repertoire holds millions of clones, 85% to 95% seen once, with more than 0.1% in the top ten. Sequencing was performed on naive CD4+ T cells sorted from blood. Subset reported: CD45RA+ positively selected. These receptor sequences come from a man in his late teens or twenties in good health.

This rearrangement joins TRBV5-1 to TRBJ1-2; D unclear. The length of the CDR3 is 13 residues. The V end lost 3 bases, the J end lost 7 bases, and 13 bases lay between the germline ends. The V gene's germline CDR1 is SGHRS and CDR2 YFSETQ. The CDR3 DNA reads as TGCGCCAGCAGCTCCCGGGAGGCGGCTGGCTACACCTTC. Amino acid sequence: CASSSREAAGYTF.

The V gene is TRBV4-1, the J gene TRBJ2-3; tentative D call: TRBD1 (5 bases). The germline V gene has CDR1 MGHRA and CDR2 YSYEKL. The CDR3 totals 17 residues. V lost 1 base, J lost 2 bases, and 16 bases lay in between. This CDR3 is CASSQGPGRAVTDTQYF. The CDR3 DNA follows: TGCGCCAGCAGCCAAGGCCCTGGCAGGGCAGTCACAGATACGCAGTATTTT.

V is TRBV30 and J is TRBJ2-5; TRBD2 is a possible D gene (5 bases). CDR1 and CDR2 from the germline V gene are GTSNPN and SVGIG (reference sequence). The CDR3 spans 14 residues. V dropped 0 bases and J dropped 5 bases, with 13 bases sitting between them. The CDR3: CAWSVRGGGETQYF. Here the CDR3 DNA reads TGTGCCTGGAGTGTACGGGGTGGTGGCGAGACCCAGTACTTC.

This clone appeared once. V usage is TRBV7-2 and J usage is TRBJ2-1; D remains unclear. Germline-derived CDR1 and CDR2 are SGHTA and FQGNSA. With 1 base removed from V and 4 bases from J, the gap between germline ends came to 5 bases. This CDR3 is built from 13 residues. The DNA for the CDR3 is TGTGCCAGCAGCTTAGGGTTTTACAATGAGCAGTTCTTC. It encodes CASSLGFYNEQFF.

This chain uses TRBV10-3 with TRBJ2-3, with 7 bases aligning to TRBD1. The CDR3 extends over 15 amino acids. Trimming cost V 2 bases and J 1 base; bases outside gene matches: 3. Looked up from germline, CDR1 is ENHRY and CDR2 is SYGVKD. CDR3 DNA sequence: TGTGCCATCAGTGAGCCCACAGGGGGCACAGATACGCAGTATTTT. Amino acid sequence: CAISEPTGGTDTQYF.

V usage is TRBV18 and J usage is TRBJ2-1, with a possible D match to TRBD1 (6 bases). V lost 5 bases to trimming and J lost 0 bases, with 11 bases between them. Germline lookup yields CDR1 KGHSH and CDR2 LQKENI. The CDR3 is made up of 15 amino acids. CDR3 DNA sequence: TGTGCCAGCTCAACTGACAGGACCTCCTACAATGAGCAGTTCTTC. Translation gives CASSTDRTSYNEQFF.

V usage is TRBV11-2 and J usage is TRBJ2-2; D gene uncertain. The CDR3 extends over 13 amino acids. V was clipped by 3 bases and J by 5 bases, with 7 bases between them. Germline CDR1 SGHAT, CDR2 FQNNGV. CDR3 amino acids: CASSFAETGELFF. CDR3 DNA sequence: TGTGCCAGCAGCTTCGCTGAGACCGGGGAGCTGTTTTTT.

The rearrangement links TRBV10-1 to TRBJ2-5; D perhaps matches TRBD2 (6 bases). Deletions cut 3 bases from V and 5 bases from J, with 19 bases between. This CDR3 has 16 residues. Germline V lookup: CDR1 WNHNN, CDR2 SYGVQD (reference sequence). The CDR3 region is CASSEEIPGRKETQYF. CDR3 coding DNA: TGCGCCAGCAGTGAAGAAATCCCGGGGAGGAAGGAGACCCAGTACTTC.

This chain uses TRBV5-1 with TRBJ2-2; D possibly matches TRBD1 or TRBD2 (5 bases each). The germline V and J ends were trimmed by 5 bases and 5 bases, with 10 bases remaining between them. The CDR3 is 13 residues long. The germline V gene has CDR1 SGHRS and CDR2 YFSETQ. The CDR3 sequence: CASRRGGTGELFF. The CDR3 nucleotides are TGCGCCAGCAGGAGGGGCGGAACCGGGGAGCTGTTTTTT. Supplemented by reference TRBV5-1 and TRBJ2-2, the full variable domain reads KAGVTQTPRYLIKTRGQQVTLSCSPISGHRSVSWYQQTPGQGLQFLFEYFSETQRNKGNFPGRFSGRQFSNSRSEMNVSTLELGDSALYLCASRRGGTGELFFGEGSRLTVL.

Comment on this clone: The sample contains more than one DNA sequence encoding this CDR3. The chain employs TRBV19 and TRBJ1-2, with 8 bases identical to TRBD1. Germline V gives CDR1 LNHDA, CDR2 SQIVND (reference sequence). The V gene end was trimmed by 9 bases and the J gene end by 5 bases; junction bases not matched to a gene: 5. This CDR3 contains 12 residues. CDR3 nucleotide sequence: TGTGCCAGCCGACAGGGGAGTTATGGCTACACCTTC. Protein product: CASRQGSYGYTF.